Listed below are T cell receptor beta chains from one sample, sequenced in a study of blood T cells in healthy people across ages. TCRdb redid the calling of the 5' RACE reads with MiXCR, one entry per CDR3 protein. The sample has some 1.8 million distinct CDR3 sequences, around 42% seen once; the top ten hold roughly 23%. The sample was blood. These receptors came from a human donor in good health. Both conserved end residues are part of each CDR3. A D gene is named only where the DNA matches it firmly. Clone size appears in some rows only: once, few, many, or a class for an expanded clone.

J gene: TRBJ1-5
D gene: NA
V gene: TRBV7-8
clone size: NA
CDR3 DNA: TGTGCCAGCAGCTTAGTCACAGGGACTCAGCCCCAGCATTTT
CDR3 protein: CASSLVTGTQPQHF

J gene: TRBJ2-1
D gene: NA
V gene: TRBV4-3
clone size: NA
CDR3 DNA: TGCGCCAGCAGCTCAAAGGGGGGGCTCCTTGGAAATGAGCAGTTCTTC
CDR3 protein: CASSSKGGLLGNEQFF

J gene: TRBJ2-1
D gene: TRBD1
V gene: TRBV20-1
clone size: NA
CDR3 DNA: TGCAGTGCTGTCGGACAGGGGACGGATGAGCAGTTCTTC
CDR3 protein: CSAVGQGTDEQFF

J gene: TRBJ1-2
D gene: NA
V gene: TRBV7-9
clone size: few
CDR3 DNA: TGTGCCAGCAGCCTGTTACAGATCCATGGCTACACCTTC
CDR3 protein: CASSLLQIHGYTF

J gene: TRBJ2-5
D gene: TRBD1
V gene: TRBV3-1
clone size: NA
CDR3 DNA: TGTGCCAGCAGCTTCCGACAGGGCATGCGGTACTTC
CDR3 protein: CASSFRQGMRYF

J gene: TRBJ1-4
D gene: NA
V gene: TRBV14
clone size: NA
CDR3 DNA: TGTGCCAGCAGCCAGGGTCCCCCCAGGGAAAAACCGTTTTTT
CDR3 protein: CASSQGPPREKPFF

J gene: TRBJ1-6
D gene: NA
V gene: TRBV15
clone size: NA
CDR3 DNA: TGTGCCACCAGCAGAGATGTGGCCGGGCTCCACTTT
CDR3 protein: CATSRDVAGLHF

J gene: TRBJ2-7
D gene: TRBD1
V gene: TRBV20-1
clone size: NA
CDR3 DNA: TGCAGTGCTAGAGAGGGACAGCCGAGCTCCTACGAGCAGTACTTC
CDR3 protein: CSAREGQPSSYEQYF

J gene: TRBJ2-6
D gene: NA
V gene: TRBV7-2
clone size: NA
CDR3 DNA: TGTGCCAGCAGCTTAGCGCTTGGGACTGGGGCCAACGTCCTGACTTTC
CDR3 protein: CASSLALGTGANVLTF

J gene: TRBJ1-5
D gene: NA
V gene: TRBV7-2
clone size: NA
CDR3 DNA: TGTGCCAGCAGCTTGCGGTCCGAAAGGGGGTCTCAGCCCCAGCATTTT
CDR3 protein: CASSLRSERGSQPQHF

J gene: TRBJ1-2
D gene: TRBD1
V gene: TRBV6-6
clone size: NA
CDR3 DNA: TGTGCCAGCAGTAACCGGGACAGGGGGTTCTATGGCTACACCTTC
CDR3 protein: CASSNRDRGFYGYTF

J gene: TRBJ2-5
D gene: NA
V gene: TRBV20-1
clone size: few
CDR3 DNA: TGCAGTGCTAATTATCTAGGACAGATCCAAGAGACCCAGTACTTC
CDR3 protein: CSANYLGQIQETQYF

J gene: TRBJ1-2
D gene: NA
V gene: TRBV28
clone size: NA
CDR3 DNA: TGTGCCAACAGTCGTCCGGGACCGAACCTCTATGGCTACACCTTC
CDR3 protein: CANSRPGPNLYGYTF

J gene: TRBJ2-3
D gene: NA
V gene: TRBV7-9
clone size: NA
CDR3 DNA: TGTGCCAGCAGCCTTTGGGAACCCGGCACAGATACGCAGTATTTT
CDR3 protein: CASSLWEPGTDTQYF

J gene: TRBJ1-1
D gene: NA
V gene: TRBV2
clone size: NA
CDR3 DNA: TGTGCCAGCAAGCTGTCGGGAATGAACACTGAAGCTTTCTTT
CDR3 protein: CASKLSGMNTEAFF

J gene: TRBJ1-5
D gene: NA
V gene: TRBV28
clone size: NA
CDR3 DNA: TGTGCCAGCAGTTTATGGACAGCCCCGGATCAGCCCCAGCATTTT
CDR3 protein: CASSLWTAPDQPQHF

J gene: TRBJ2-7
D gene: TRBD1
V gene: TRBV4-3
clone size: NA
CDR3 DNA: TGCGCCAGCAGCCAAGACCGACAGGGGTACGAGCAGTACTTC
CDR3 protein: CASSQDRQGYEQYF

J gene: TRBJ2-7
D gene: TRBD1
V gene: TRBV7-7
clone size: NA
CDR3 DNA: TGTGCTAGCAGCTTGGATGGGACAGGGGACTACGAGCAGTACTTC
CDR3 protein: CASSLDGTGDYEQYF

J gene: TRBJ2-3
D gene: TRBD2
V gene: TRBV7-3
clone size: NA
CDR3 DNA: TGTGCCAGCAGCTTAAAGGCGGCTAGCGGGGTCACAGATACGCAGTATTTT
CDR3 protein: CASSLKAASGVTDTQYF

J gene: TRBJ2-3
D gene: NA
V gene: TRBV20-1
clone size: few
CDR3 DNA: TGCAGTGCTTTTGGCCTTAGCACAGATACGCAGTATTTT
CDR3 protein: CSAFGLSTDTQYF

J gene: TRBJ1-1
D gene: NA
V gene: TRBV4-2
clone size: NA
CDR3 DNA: TGTGCCAGCAGTTATTCAGGGGCTTCCACCACTGAAGCTTTCTTT
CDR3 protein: CASSYSGASTTEAFF

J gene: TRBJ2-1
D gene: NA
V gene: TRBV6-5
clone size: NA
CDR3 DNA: TGTGCCAGCAGACGACGACTAGTGGGTCAATATGAGCAGTTCTTC
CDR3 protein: CASRRRLVGQYEQFF

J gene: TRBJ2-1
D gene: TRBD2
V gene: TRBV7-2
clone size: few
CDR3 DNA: TGTGCCAGCAGCACGATCTATAGCGGGGAGCAGTTCTTC
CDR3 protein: CASSTIYSGEQFF

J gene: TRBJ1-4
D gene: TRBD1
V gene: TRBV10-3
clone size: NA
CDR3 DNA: TGTGCCATCAGTGACTTTCCCGGGGACAGGAGTAATGAAAAACTGTTTTTT
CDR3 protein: CAISDFPGDRSNEKLFF

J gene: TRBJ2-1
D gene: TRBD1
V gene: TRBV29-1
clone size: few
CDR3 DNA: TGCAGCGTTGACCAACCCCGACAGGGCAGCTCCTACAATGAGCAGTTCTTC
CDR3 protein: CSVDQPRQGSSYNEQFF

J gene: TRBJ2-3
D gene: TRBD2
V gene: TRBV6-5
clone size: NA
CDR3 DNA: TGTGCCAGCAGACCCTTACTAGCGACTAGCACAGATACGCAGTATTTT
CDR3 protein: CASRPLLATSTDTQYF

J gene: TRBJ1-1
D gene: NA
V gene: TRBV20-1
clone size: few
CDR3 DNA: TGCAGTGCTAGAGTTGCTGGGCCGGGAGCGAACACTGAAGCTTTCTTT
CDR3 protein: CSARVAGPGANTEAFF

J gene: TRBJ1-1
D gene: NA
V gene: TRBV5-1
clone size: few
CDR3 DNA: TGCGCCAGCAGCTTGGCCGGGGGAGAGATTGGAGCTTTCTTT
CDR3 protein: CASSLAGGEIGAFF

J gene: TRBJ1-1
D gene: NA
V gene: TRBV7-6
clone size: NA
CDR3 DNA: TGTGCCAGCAGCTTAGCGCTAGGTTGGGAAGCTTTCTTT
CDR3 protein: CASSLALGWEAFF

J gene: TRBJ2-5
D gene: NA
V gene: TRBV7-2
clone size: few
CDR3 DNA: TGTGCCAGCAGCCCGACTAGTAGATGGGAGACCCAGTACTTC
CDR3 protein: CASSPTSRWETQYF

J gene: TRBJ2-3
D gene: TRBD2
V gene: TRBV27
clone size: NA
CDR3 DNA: TGTGCCAGCAGGGTAGCGGGGATAAGCACAGATACGCAGTATTTT
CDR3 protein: CASRVAGISTDTQYF

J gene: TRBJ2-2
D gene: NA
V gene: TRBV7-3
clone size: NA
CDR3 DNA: TGTGCCAGCAGCCCCCATGGGGAGACCGGGGAGCTGTTTTTT
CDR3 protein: CASSPHGETGELFF

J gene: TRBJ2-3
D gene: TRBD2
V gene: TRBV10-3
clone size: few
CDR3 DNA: TGTGCCATCAGTGAGTCGACTAGCGCAGATACGCAGTATTTT
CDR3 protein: CAISESTSADTQYF

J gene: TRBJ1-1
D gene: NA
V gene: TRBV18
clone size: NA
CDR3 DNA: TGTGCCAGCTCACAGATAAGGGGAGAGGGCACTGAAGCTTTCTTT
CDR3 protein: CASSQIRGEGTEAFF

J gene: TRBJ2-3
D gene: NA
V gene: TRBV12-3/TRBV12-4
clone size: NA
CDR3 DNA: TGTGCCAGCAGTTTAGCGGGGGCAGATACGGAGTATTTC
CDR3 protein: CASSLAGADTEYF

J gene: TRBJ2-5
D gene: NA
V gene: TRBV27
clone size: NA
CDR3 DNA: TGTGCCAGCAGACCCACTAGCAGGGGGGCGGAGACCCAGTACTTC
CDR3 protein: CASRPTSRGAETQYF

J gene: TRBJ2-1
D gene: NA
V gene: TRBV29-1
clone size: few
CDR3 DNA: TGCAGCGTTGGTGTGACTAGTGGTAATGAGCAGTTCTTC
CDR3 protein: CSVGVTSGNEQFF

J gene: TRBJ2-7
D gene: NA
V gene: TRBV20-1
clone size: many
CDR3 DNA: TGCAGTGCTATCTTCTCCGCCAGGGGCTACGAGCAGTACTTC
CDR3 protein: CSAIFSARGYEQYF

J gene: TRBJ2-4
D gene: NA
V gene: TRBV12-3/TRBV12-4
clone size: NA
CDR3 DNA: TGTGCCAGCAGTTTAAGGCCTTTCCAAGGGGAGCAGTACTTC
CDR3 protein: CASSLRPFQGEQYF

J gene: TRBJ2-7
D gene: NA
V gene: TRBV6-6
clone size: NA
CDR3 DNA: TGTGCCAGCAGTTACGCGGGACAGTACTACGAGCAGTACTTC
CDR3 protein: CASSYAGQYYEQYF

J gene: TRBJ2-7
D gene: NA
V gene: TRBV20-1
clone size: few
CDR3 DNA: TGCAGTGCTCTTCAGGGACCTGCCTACGAGCAGTACTTC
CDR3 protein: CSALQGPAYEQYF

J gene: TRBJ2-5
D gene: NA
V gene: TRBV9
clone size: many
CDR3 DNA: TGTGCCAGCAGCGCGCGAAACGGGGAGACCCAGTACTTC
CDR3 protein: CASSARNGETQYF

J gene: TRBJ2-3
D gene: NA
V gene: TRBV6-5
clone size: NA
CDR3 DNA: TGTGCCAGCAGTTCGGCAGGGGATACAGATACGCAGTATTTT
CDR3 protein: CASSSAGDTDTQYF